This T cell receptor beta chain was sequenced for a study of blood T cell repertoires in COVID-19. Study background: Samples taken during acute and convalescent COVID-19 were collected in the United States, Italy and Spain. PBMCs, B-cell-depleted T cells, or T cells provided the cDNA or gDNA that made up the material.

CDR1 is SSHAT, CDR2 FNYEAQ, per germline (reference sequence). The CDR3 extends over 16 amino acids. The authors' processing: Scientists estimated how many nucleated cells there were by amplifying reference gene primers. This table comes from immunoSEQ multiplex PCR, and its TCRdb copy is limited to in-frame clones, with some not included. V and J calls and clone size are given by that table; D and trimming were obtained from the DNA. The repertoire holds roughly 350,000 clones, with approximately 87% as singletons. With regard to this clone: The junction differs from germline at one of its ends, possibly a read error.

Sequenced: peripheral blood. The gene calls are TRBV7-7 and TRBJ2-3; 14 bases map to TRBD2. The sequence came from a woman aged 45-60 years with active or convalescent COVID-19. The CDR3 nucleotides read TGTGCTAGCAGCTTGGGACTAGCGGGAGATGCAGATACGCAGTATTTT. This translates into CASSLGLAGDADTQYF.